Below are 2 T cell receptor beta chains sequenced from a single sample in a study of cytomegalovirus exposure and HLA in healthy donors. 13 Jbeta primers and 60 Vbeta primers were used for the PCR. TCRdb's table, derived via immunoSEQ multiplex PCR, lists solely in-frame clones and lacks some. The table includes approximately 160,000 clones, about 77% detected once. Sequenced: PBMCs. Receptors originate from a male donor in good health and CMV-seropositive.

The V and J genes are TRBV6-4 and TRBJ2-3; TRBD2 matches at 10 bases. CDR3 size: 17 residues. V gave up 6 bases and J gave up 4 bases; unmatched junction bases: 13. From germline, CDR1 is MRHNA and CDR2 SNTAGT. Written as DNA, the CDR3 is TGTGCCAGCAGCCCCCGGGCTAGCGGGGGAGGGGCAGATACGCAGTATTTT. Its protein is CASSPRASGGGADTQYF.

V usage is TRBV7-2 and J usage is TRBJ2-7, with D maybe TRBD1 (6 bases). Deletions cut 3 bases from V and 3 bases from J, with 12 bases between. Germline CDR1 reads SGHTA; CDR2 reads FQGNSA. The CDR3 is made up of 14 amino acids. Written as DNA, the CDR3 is TGTGCCAGCAGCTTGAGAGAACAGGGCTACGAGCAGTACTTC. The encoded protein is CASSLREQGYEQYF.